The present T cell receptor beta chain was sequenced within a study of blood T cells in healthy people across ages. Study observations and caveats: Getting older went along with TCR beta diversity per million T cells dropping roughly linearly.

Comments on this clonotype: The antigen is unknown.

Using a J-beta primer mix together with a sample-barcoded 5' primer, a second PCR was run for about 6 to 12 cycles. From the 5' RACE reads, TCRdb called clonotypes with MiXCR, one entry per CDR3 protein. The table records 550,000 to 650,000 distinct CDR3 sequences, roughly 31% of them present only once. CDR1 and CDR2 (germline): DFQATT, SNEGSKA (reference sequence). This CDR3 has 15 amino acids. V gave up 5 bases and J gave up 1 base, with 17 bases separating them. This receptor was taken from a woman aged 80 or over in good health. Sequenced input: blood. The chain couples TRBV20-1 to TRBJ1-1; possibly TRBD1 for D (5 bases). CDR3 amino acids: CSAGENGGGNTEAFF. CDR3 coding DNA: TGCAGTGCTGGCGAGAATGGGGGAGGGAACACTGAAGCTTTCTTT.